The 6 T cell receptor beta chains below all came from one sample that was sequenced in a study of cytomegalovirus exposure and HLA in healthy donors. The PCR made use of 60 Vbeta and 13 Jbeta primers. Some clones are missing from TCRdb's copy, which holds only in-frame ones; the method was immunoSEQ multiplex PCR. The sample lists about 130,000 clones; 60% to 80% were seen once. The sequencing sample was made of PBMCs. The receptors come from a man in his thirties or forties in good health and CMV-seronegative.

This rearrangement joins TRBV5-1 to TRBJ1-4, with 12 positions matching TRBD1. This CDR3 has 15 amino acids. Trimming cost V 3 bases and J 8 bases; bases outside gene matches: 5. In germline, CDR1 is SGHRS, CDR2 YFSETQ. The CDR3 sequence: CASSSAGTGGEKLFF. The CDR3 DNA reads as TGCGCCAGCAGCTCTGCCGGGACAGGGGGCGAAAAACTGTTTTTT.

The genes are TRBV9 and TRBJ1-4; D might be TRBD1 (5 bases). V was pared by 0 bases and J by 4 bases, with 7 bases between. This CDR3 has 14 amino acids. CDR1 SGDLS and CDR2 YYNGEE come from the germline V gene. CDR3 nucleotide sequence: TGTGCCAGCAGCGTAGCAGGGAATAATGAAAAACTGTTTTTT. Translated, it gives CASSVAGNNEKLFF.

This clone was counted once. The chain recombines TRBV7-2 with TRBJ2-2; 10 nucleotides agree with TRBD2. CDR1 is SGHTA and CDR2 is FQGNSA in the germline V gene. J gave up 4 bases and V 3 bases, and 5 bases lay outside the gene matches. The CDR3 length is 16 residues. The CDR3 sequence is CASSFQLAGFTGELFF. The CDR3, as DNA: TGTGCCAGCAGCTTTCAACTAGCGGGGTTCACCGGGGAGCTGTTTTTT.

V and J are TRBV11-2 and TRBJ2-7; TRBD1 aligns across 8 bases. Trimming cost V 5 bases and J 1 base; bases outside gene matches: 7. CDR3 length: 15 amino acids. CDR1 and CDR2 (germline): SGHAT, FQNNGV. Written as DNA, the CDR3 is TGTGCCAGCAGCCTACGAAGGACAGGGTCCTACGAGCAGTACTTC. Its translation is CASSLRRTGSYEQYF.

The chain couples TRBV9 to TRBJ1-3; D is uncertain. CDR1 and CDR2 from the germline V gene are SGDLS and YYNGEE. The length of the CDR3 is 14 residues. Deletions cut 3 bases from V and 0 bases from J, with 7 bases between. The CDR3 region is CASSGQISGNTIYF. Written as DNA, the CDR3 is TGTGCCAGCAGCGGGCAGATCTCTGGAAACACCATATATTTT.

V and J are TRBV5-4 and TRBJ1-2; D not certain. The V end lost 3 bases, the J end lost 4 bases, and 10 bases lay between the germline ends. The CDR3 covers 13 residues. Germline assignment: CDR1 SGHNT and CDR2 YYREEE (reference sequence). The CDR3 nucleotides are TGTGCCAGCAGCTCCCGGGATGTCTATGGCTACACCTTC. The encoded protein is CASSSRDVYGYTF.